These 18 T cell receptor beta chains share one sample of origin, sequenced in a study of T-cell reconstitution after alpha-beta-depleted transplantation in children. The TCRbeta library was prepared with unique molecular identifiers. TCRdb ran MiXCR on the PCR reads and lists one entry per CDR3 protein. The table shows some 550,000 distinct CDR3 sequences, with roughly 24% occurring only once. The sequencing here drew on PBMCs, mostly from graft donor cells, taken 360 days after TCRalphabeta/CD19-depleted stem cell transplant. The receptors derive from a boy less than two years old who had a stem cell transplant for acute myeloid leukemia, so the T cells may come from the graft donor.

The chain employs TRBV6-5 and TRBJ1-2; a weak D match, TRBD1 (6 bases). The germline V gene encodes CDR1 MNHEY and CDR2 SVGAGI. V lost 1 base, J lost 1 base, and 16 bases lay in between. CDR3 length: 17 amino acids. CDR3 coding DNA: TGTGCCAGCAGTTACTTCGACCGGGACATCGTTAACTATGGCTACACCTTC. Protein sequence: CASSYFDRDIVNYGYTF.

This chain joins TRBV20-1 and TRBJ2-7; TRBD1 or TRBD2 may be the D gene (5 bases each). The CDR3 extends over 13 amino acids. CDR1 and CDR2 from the germline V gene are DFQATT and SNEGSKA (reference sequence). Trimming stripped 6 bases from V and 2 bases from J, with 14 bases between. CDR3 sequence reads: CSAAGAGAYEQYV. DNA for the CDR3: TGCAGTGCCGCCGGGGCTGGAGCCTACGAGCAGTACGTC.

Many counts were recorded for this clonotype. This rearrangement joins TRBV28 to TRBJ2-7; no clear D. Per the germline V gene, CDR1 is MDHEN and CDR2 is SYDVKM. Trimming left V 3 bases short and J 0 bases short, with 9 bases between. The CDR3 totals 14 residues. The CDR3 bases are TGTGCCAGCAGTTTGTCCGACGGCTCCTACGAGCAGTACGTC. This sequence encodes CASSLSDGSYEQYV.

This clonotype was seen more than once but under ten times. J is TRBJ1-1 and V is TRBV4-1; D uncertain. V was trimmed by 0 bases and J by 0 bases, leaving 8 bases between them. This CDR3 spans 15 amino acids. Germline-derived CDR1 and CDR2 are MGHRA and YSYEKL. The CDR3 sequence: CASSQESYLNTEAFF. Written as DNA, the CDR3 is TGCGCCAGCAGCCAAGAATCGTACTTGAACACTGAAGCTTTCTTT.

The rearrangement links TRBV15 to TRBJ2-2; weak D call: TRBD2 (6 bases). V dropped 3 bases and J dropped 4 bases, with 9 bases sitting between them. CDR1 and CDR2 (germline): LNHNV, YYDKDF (reference sequence). The CDR3 spans 14 residues. As DNA, the CDR3 is TGTGCCACCAGCAGGCGGGATCTCACCGGGGAGCTGTTTTTT. This translates into CATSRRDLTGELFF.

V is TRBV19 and J is TRBJ2-7; D is possibly TRBD1 (6 bases). V was shortened by 4 bases and J by 2 bases, with 15 bases between the two germline ends. This CDR3 spans 15 amino acids. Germline V CDR1 and CDR2: LNHDA, SQIVND (reference sequence). CDR3 loop: CASSTPDRSTYEQYV. The CDR3 DNA is TGTGCCAGTAGTACACCTGACAGGTCAACCTACGAGCAGTACGTC.

V gene TRBV5-1 combines with J gene TRBJ2-4; maybe TRBD2 (5 bases). The V gene lost 2 bases and the J gene lost 1 base, with 10 bases spanning the gap. The germline V gene has CDR1 SGHRS and CDR2 YFSETQ. This CDR3 region has 15 residues. The CDR3 DNA is TGCGCCAGCAGCTTCGGACGGGATGCCAAAAACATTCAGTACTTC. Translation: CASSFGRDAKNIQYF.

About this clonotype itself: A read error may account for a junction end that differs from germline. The chain has TRBV20-1 and TRBJ2-2, with D perhaps TRBD1 (8 bases). In germline, CDR1 is DFQATT, CDR2 SNEGSKA (reference sequence). The CDR3 spans 15 residues. The CDR3 DNA is TGCAGTGCTCGAGAGGACAGGGAGGGCTCCGGGGAGCTGTTTTTT. Amino acids: CSAREDREGSGELFF.

V is TRBV20-1 and J is TRBJ2-7; 8 positions match TRBD1. The J segment lost 1 base and the V segment lost 0 bases, leaving 5 bases of the junction unmatched. Per the germline V gene, CDR1 is DFQATT and CDR2 is SNEGSKA (reference sequence). The CDR3 consists of 15 residues. This CDR3 reads CSARDSGTGSYEQYF. As DNA, the CDR3 is TGCAGTGCTAGAGATTCCGGGACAGGTTCCTACGAGCAGTACTTC.

This clonotype was counted only a few times. The rearrangement joins TRBV20-1 to TRBJ2-7, with D tentatively TRBD2 (8 bases). CDR3 length equals 14 residues. V was clipped by 5 bases and J by 4 bases, with 18 bases between them. CDR1 and CDR2 from the germline V gene are DFQATT and SNEGSKA (reference sequence). DNA of the CDR3: TGCAGTGCTCCAGGGGGACTAGACAAGTACGAGCAGTACTTC. This gives the protein CSAPGGLDKYEQYF.

The chain joins TRBV2 to TRBJ2-1; D remains ambiguous. Germline-derived CDR1 and CDR2 are SNHLY and FYNNEI. The CDR3 is 11 residues long. V was clipped by 6 bases and J by 5 bases, with 5 bases between them. The CDR3 reads CASRRDNEQFF. The CDR3, as DNA: TGTGCCAGCAGAAGGGACAATGAGCAGTTCTTC.

V usage is TRBV7-2 and J usage is TRBJ1-1; D not resolved. Germline loops: CDR1 SGHTA, CDR2 FQGNSA. This CDR3 is 15 amino acids long. Trimming took 8 bases from V and 1 from J, leaving 17 bases between them. The CDR3 sequence: CASAATGYPNTEAFF. In nucleotides, the CDR3 is TGTGCCAGCGCCGCAACGGGATACCCGAACACTGAAGCTTTCTTT.

This clonotype was detected a few times. The V call is TRBV10-2, the J call TRBJ1-5; D unclear. V lost 2 bases and J lost 4, with 9 bases in between. CDR3 size: 14 residues. Germline values: CDR1 WSHSY, CDR2 SAAADI. The CDR3 protein is CASSEASSNQPQHF. The CDR3 DNA reads as TGCGCCAGCAGTGAGGCCAGCTCTAATCAGCCCCAGCATTTT.

This CDR3 reads CASSYSLSSGNTIYF. CDR3 nucleotides: TGTGCCAGCAGTTACTCACTCAGCTCTGGAAACACCATATATTTT. The chain is built from TRBV6-5 and TRBJ1-3; no definite D call. CDR1 is MNHEY, CDR2 SVGAGI, per germline. The CDR3 covers 15 residues. V was trimmed by 0 bases and J by 0 bases, leaving 6 bases between them.

J is TRBJ2-7 and V is TRBV7-6; 9 bases fit TRBD1. Looked up from germline, CDR1 is SGHVS and CDR2 is FNYEAQ. This CDR3 is built from 15 residues. Trimming cost V 8 bases and J 2 bases; bases outside gene matches: 10. In DNA form, the CDR3 reads TGTGCCAGCGTAACAAACAGGGGGCGGACCTACGAGCAGTACTTC. Translated: CASVTNRGRTYEQYF.

The chain combines TRBV12-3 or TRBV12-4 with TRBJ2-2; TRBD1 is a possible D gene (5 bases). The CDR3 totals 15 residues. V gave up 6 bases and J gave up 6 bases, with 17 bases separating them. The CDR3 region has the DNA TGTGCCAGCAGCTATTCAACCAGGGTTTCCGGGGAGCTGTTTTTT. Translating it yields CASSYSTRVSGELFF.

J is TRBJ2-5 and V is TRBV4-1; D unclear. The CDR3 extends over 14 amino acids. V lost 3 bases to trimming and J lost 5 bases, with 13 bases between them. From germline, CDR1 is MGHRA and CDR2 YSYEKL. The CDR3 protein is CASSQREVGETQYF. The CDR3 nucleotides are TGCGCCAGCAGCCAGAGAGAGGTTGGGGAGACCCAGTACTTC.

The chain couples TRBV9 to TRBJ2-2; possibly TRBD2 for D (7 bases). The V gene lost 0 bases and the J gene lost 6 bases, with 9 bases spanning the gap. The V gene's germline CDR1 is SGDLS and CDR2 YYNGEE. This CDR3 contains 14 residues. The CDR3 region has the DNA TGTGCCAGCAGCGTAGGAGGGGGGGCCGGGGAGCTGTTTTTT. Translating it yields CASSVGGGAGELFF.